The 21 T cell receptor beta chains in this list originate from one sample, sequenced in a study. Using its own MiXCR run on the RT-PCR reads, TCRdb lists one record per CDR3 protein. The data hold approximately 720,000 distinct CDR3 sequences, with over 12% observed a single time. Material for sequencing was memory CD4+ T cells from blood. These receptors all stem from a female donor in good health, serving as a healthy control.

In its sample, this clonotype was seen a few times. V and J are TRBV20-1 and TRBJ2-3; D remains ambiguous. V was pared by 1 base and J by 4 bases, with 18 bases between. This CDR3 has 16 residues. Germline CDR1 DFQATT, CDR2 SNEGSKA (reference sequence). This chain's CDR3 is CSARGNVVGVADTQYF. CDR3 DNA sequence: TGCAGTGCTAGAGGGAACGTGGTAGGCGTAGCAGATACGCAGTATTTT.

This clonotype was observed a few times. The rearrangement joins TRBV9 to TRBJ2-7; no clear D gene. The CDR3 covers 15 residues. Germline lookup yields CDR1 SGDLS and CDR2 YYNGEE. V lost 7 bases and J lost 3, with 20 bases in between. CDR3 sequence: CASGKQLRQDYEQYF. The CDR3 coding sequence is TGTGCCAGCGGAAAACAGCTAAGACAAGACTACGAGCAGTACTTC.

This clonotype has ten or more counts. The gene calls are TRBV7-2 and TRBJ2-5, with 10 bases identical to TRBD2. The germline CDR1 and CDR2 sequences are SGHTA and FQGNSA. This CDR3 has 16 residues. V shed 5 bases and J 2 bases; nucleotides not matched to a gene: 8. The CDR3 DNA is TGTGCCAGCAGCCCCCCGGGACTAGCGAGTCAAGAGACCCAGTACTTC. The encoded protein is CASSPPGLASQETQYF.

At least ten counts were recorded for this clonotype. The chain uses TRBV5-5 and TRBJ1-4, with D possibly matching TRBD1 (5 bases). Germline V CDR1 and CDR2: SGHKS, YYEKEE (reference sequence). V dropped 4 bases and J dropped 2 bases, with 15 bases sitting between them. CDR3 length: 16 residues. CDR3 residues: CASSPELGRTNEKLFF. For the CDR3, the DNA is TGTGCCAGCAGCCCGGAACTGGGGCGGACTAATGAAAAACTGTTTTTT.

This clonotype was seen ten or more times. The J gene is TRBJ2-2, the V gene TRBV12-3 or TRBV12-4, with D tentatively TRBD2 (5 bases). The V end was cut by 3 bases, the J end by 13 bases, with 15 bases between. The CDR3 has 13 amino acids. The CDR3 loop reads CASSFPREEVLFF. CDR3 DNA: TGTGCCAGCAGTTTTCCCCGAGAGGAGGTGCTGTTTTTT.

This clonotype turned up a few times. The rearrangement uses TRBV20-1 and TRBJ2-2, with TRBD1 matching 8 bases. CDR3 length equals 13 residues. Germline lookup yields CDR1 DFQATT and CDR2 SNEGSKA (reference sequence). V shed 5 bases and J 7 bases; nucleotides not matched to a gene: 6. The CDR3 nucleotides read TGCAGTGCTCTCCAGGGGGCTGTCGGGGAGCTGTTTTTT. Translated: CSALQGAVGELFF.

The chain has TRBV10-2 and TRBJ2-3; D possibly corresponds to TRBD2 (6 bases). This CDR3 contains 14 residues. The ends were cut back, 10 bases at V and 7 bases at J, with 21 bases in the middle. CDR1 WSHSY and CDR2 SAAADI come from the germline V gene. The CDR3, as DNA: TGCGCCACGCGGGACGTGGGCGCCGTGTATACGCAGTATTTT. It specifies CATRDVGAVYTQYF.

The gene calls are TRBV20-1 and TRBJ2-7, with a weak D call TRBD2 (5 bases). The CDR3 loop spans 15 amino acids. Trimming shortened V by 1 base and J by 0 bases, and 13 bases separated the two germline ends. Germline CDR1 reads DFQATT; CDR2 reads SNEGSKA (reference sequence). The CDR3, as DNA: TGCAGTGCTAGAGGAGGGCCATGGAGCTCCTACGAGCAGTACTTC. Translating gives CSARGGPWSSYEQYF.

This chain joins TRBV20-1 and TRBJ1-1; possibly TRBD1 for D (5 bases). CDR1 is DFQATT and CDR2 is SNEGSKA in the germline V gene (reference sequence). The CDR3 has 13 residues. V was cut by 4 bases and J by 0 bases, with 9 bases left in between. CDR3 coding DNA: TGCAGTGCTAAACCACAGGTGAACACTGAAGCTTTCTTT. Encoded protein: CSAKPQVNTEAFF.

The chain joins TRBV20-1 to TRBJ2-1; D may match TRBD1 or TRBD2 (5 bases each). The length of the CDR3 is 12 residues. V shed 5 bases and J shed 10 bases, with 15 bases lying between them. CDR1 DFQATT and CDR2 SNEGSKA come from the germline V gene (reference sequence). Written as DNA, the CDR3 is TGCAGTGCTGCCAGACGGGGCGGGGAGCAGTTCTTC. Its translation is CSAARRGGEQFF.

This clonotype was picked up a small number of times. The V gene is TRBV20-1, the J gene TRBJ2-2, with TRBD1 matching 9 bases. The CDR3 runs to 14 residues. CDR1 and CDR2 (germline): DFQATT, SNEGSKA (reference sequence). The V segment lost 3 bases and the J segment 7 bases; nucleotides outside the gene matches: 6. The DNA of the CDR3 is TGCAGTGCTAGGGACAGGGGTTATATCGGGGAGCTGTTTTTT. Residues: CSARDRGYIGELFF.

The chain is built from TRBV7-2 and TRBJ2-6; TRBD1 matches at 8 bases. V lost 5 bases and J lost 0; bases outside the gene matches: 9. This CDR3 contains 18 residues. Germline V gives CDR1 SGHTA, CDR2 FQGNSA. CDR3 nucleotides: TGTGCCAGCAGCCCTGGGACAGGTTTGAGCTCTGGGGCCAACGTCCTGACTTTC. It specifies CASSPGTGLSSGANVLTF.

The rearrangement joins TRBV5-1 to TRBJ1-1, with 8 bases identical to TRBD1. Germline V lookup: CDR1 SGHRS, CDR2 YFSETQ. CDR3 length: 18 amino acids. V lost 2 bases, J lost 5 bases, and 17 bases stayed unmatched. Here the CDR3 reads CASSLNQGTGPVGTEAFF. DNA of the CDR3: TGCGCCAGCAGCTTAAATCAAGGGACAGGACCCGTCGGGACTGAAGCTTTCTTT.

This rearrangement joins TRBV20-1 to TRBJ1-2; D unresolved. The CDR3 spans 17 residues. Trimming removed 1 base at V and 5 bases at J, with 23 bases between. CDR1 is DFQATT, CDR2 SNEGSKA, per germline (reference sequence). The CDR3 spells CSARVPFNLGGRYGYTF. CDR3 coding DNA: TGCAGTGCTAGAGTTCCCTTCAATTTGGGTGGGAGGTATGGCTACACCTTC.

The sample holds many counts of this clonotype. The chain carries TRBV20-1 and TRBJ2-4; TRBD2 matches 16 bases. V trimming: 0 bases; J trimming: 4 bases; junction bases outside the gene matches: 3. The CDR3 length is 17 residues. CDR1 and CDR2 from the germline V gene are DFQATT and SNEGSKA (reference sequence). CDR3 protein: CSARDAGLAGGKNIQYF. Written as DNA, the CDR3 is TGCAGTGCTAGAGATGCGGGACTAGCGGGAGGGAAAAACATTCAGTACTTC.

This clonotype was found a few times. The chain is built from TRBV24-1 and TRBJ1-2; 11 nucleotides agree with TRBD1. The CDR3 loop spans 16 amino acids. V dropped 4 bases and J dropped 8; count of bases not matched to a gene: 11. The germline CDR1 and CDR2 sequences are KGHDR and SFDVKD. The CDR3 region has the DNA TGTGCCACCAGTGACCCCCGGACAGGGGGCGAGGTGGGCTACACCTTC. Translated: CATSDPRTGGEVGYTF.

As regards this clonotype: This may arise from a read error, as a much more abundant clone is one base away. The gene calls are TRBV4-3 and TRBJ2-3, with 8 bases lining up with TRBD1. There are 19 residues in the CDR3. The germline V gene has CDR1 LGHNA and CDR2 YSLEER. CDR3 nucleotides: TGCGCCAGCAGCCAAGACTCAGCGGGCAGGGGGCGTGAGAGGGATACGCGGTATTTT. This translates into CASSQDSAGRGRERDTRYF.

This clonotype has ten or more counts. The chain couples TRBV29-1 to TRBJ2-1; D remains ambiguous. The germline V gene has CDR1 SQVTM and CDR2 ANQGSEA. V lost 5 bases, J lost 1 base, and 9 bases lay in between. The CDR3 length is 13 residues. The CDR3 region is CSVWHTSYNEQFF. The DNA for the CDR3 is TGCAGCGTTTGGCATACGTCCTACAATGAGCAGTTCTTC.

Regarding this clonotype: An end of the junction does not agree with germline; a read error may underlie this. The chain couples TRBV7-3 to TRBJ2-7; 7 positions agree with TRBD1. Germline V gene data show CDR1 as SGHTA and CDR2 as FQGTGA. This CDR3 is 11 amino acids long. In nucleotides, the CDR3 is TGTGCCAGCAGCTCGGGACAGTCGAAGTCCTTC. Amino acid sequence: CASSSGQSKSF.

The rearrangement uses TRBV5-1 and TRBJ2-7, with 15 bases identical to TRBD2. The trim removed 0 bases at V and 5 bases at J, leaving 9 bases unmatched. The CDR3 extends over 18 amino acids. CDR1 SGHRS and CDR2 YFSETQ come from the germline V gene. CDR3 nucleotide sequence: TGCGCCAGCAGCTTGGCAGGACTAGCGGGAGGGCCTCCCAACGAGCAGTACTTC. Translated, it gives CASSLAGLAGGPPNEQYF.

This clonotype was counted many times. The gene calls are TRBV5-1 and TRBJ2-5, with 11 bases fitting TRBD2. The CDR3 is 20 residues long. CDR1 SGHRS and CDR2 YFSETQ come from the germline V gene. Losses at the gene ends were 2 bases for V and 2 bases for J; bases not matched to a gene: 17. CDR3 sequence: CASSFSITGTSGAGQETQYF. CDR3 DNA: TGCGCCAGCAGCTTCAGTATAACCGGGACTAGCGGAGCCGGGCAAGAGACCCAGTACTTC.